One and the same sample provided the 20 T cell receptor beta chains below, sequenced in a study of shared clonotypes between healthy human individuals. The protocol was immunoSEQ multiplex PCR, while the TCRdb copy is restricted to in-frame clones and leaves out a portion. The repertoire holds 1.5 million to 2.5 million clones, with approximately 94% as singletons. CD45RO-negative cells were positively selected for CCR7, leaving out terminally differentiated effector memory CD45RA+ cells. The specimen was naive CD8+ T cells sorted from blood. The receptor set was obtained from a young man in good health.

The chain links TRBV6-1 to TRBJ2-5, with D maybe TRBD1 (5 bases). Looked up from germline, CDR1 is MNHNS and CDR2 is SASEGT. The CDR3 consists of 15 residues. The V and J ends lost 1 base and 2 bases respectively, with 11 bases between them. The CDR3 region has the DNA TGTGCCAGCAGTGAAGTGCTACAGGTTCAAGAGACCCAGTACTTC. Translating gives CASSEVLQVQETQYF.

The chain employs TRBV7-9 and TRBJ2-3, with TRBD2 identical over 9 bases. The junction had 9 bases not matched to a gene; V was cut back by 5 bases and J by 3 bases. CDR1 is SEHNR, CDR2 FQNEAQ, per germline (reference sequence). The CDR3 loop spans 16 amino acids. The CDR3 protein is CASSGLSGGPTDTQYF. DNA for the CDR3: TGTGCCAGCAGCGGTCTTAGCGGGGGTCCTACAGATACGCAGTATTTT.

The chain combines TRBV19 with TRBJ2-1, with D possibly TRBD2 on 6 matching bases. Deletions cut 5 bases from V and 8 bases from J, with 13 bases between. The CDR3 consists of 13 residues. Germline lookup yields CDR1 LNHDA and CDR2 SQIVND (reference sequence). The CDR3 protein is CASSSGSLDEQFF. The CDR3 nucleotides read TGTGCCAGTAGTTCCGGGAGTTTGGATGAGCAGTTCTTC.

V is TRBV6-6 and J is TRBJ2-2; D assignment may be TRBD1 or TRBD2 (6 bases each). CDR1 and CDR2 (germline): MNHNY, SVGAGI (reference sequence). Trimming left V 5 bases short and J 4 bases short, with 11 bases between. This CDR3 spans 14 amino acids. CDR3 loop: CASSRGQGTGELFF. The CDR3 DNA reads TGTGCCAGCAGTCGGGGGCAGGGCACCGGGGAGCTGTTTTTT.

The V gene is TRBV2, the J gene TRBJ2-5; maybe TRBD1 (5 bases). The end of the DNA is better explained by TRBJ2-7, so the J call may be wrong. This CDR3 has 13 residues. The germline CDR1 and CDR2 sequences are SNHLY and FYNNEI. CDR3 nucleotides: TGTGCCAGCAGTGTTGACAGCCCGAACGAGCAGTACTTC. As protein: CASSVDSPNEQYF.

In its sample, this clone was seen once. The gene calls are TRBV30 and TRBJ2-2; 11 bases are shared with TRBD2. The V and J ends lost 3 bases and 8 bases, in that order; junction bases with no gene match: 5. This CDR3 is built from 14 residues. Germline-derived CDR1 and CDR2 are GTSNPN and SVGIG (reference sequence). The CDR3 DNA reads TGTGCCTGGAGCGAAGGGACTAGCGGAGGGGAGCTGTTTTTT. This translates into CAWSEGTSGGELFF.

The gene calls are TRBV9 and TRBJ2-3; 14 positions match TRBD2. Germline V gene sequence: CDR1 SGDLS, CDR2 YYNGEE. The CDR3 is made up of 17 amino acids. Losses at the gene ends were 4 bases for V and 5 bases for J; bases not matched to a gene: 9. In nucleotides, the CDR3 is TGTGCCAGCAGCCCTCCCCCGGGACTAGCGGGAGTAGATACGCAGTATTTT. This encodes CASSPPPGLAGVDTQYF.

Comment on this clone: The sample holds other DNA sequences that translate to the same CDR3. The V gene is TRBV4-3, the J gene TRBJ2-2, with D perhaps assigned TRBD1 or TRBD2 (5 bases each). The CDR3 totals 15 residues. The germline V gene has CDR1 LGHNA and CDR2 YSLEER. V lost 4 bases and J lost 1, with 10 bases in between. CDR3: CASSPGTGNTGELFF. In DNA, the CDR3 is TGCGCCAGCAGCCCCGGGACCGGGAACACCGGGGAGCTGTTTTTT.

V usage is TRBV6-5 and J usage is TRBJ2-7; 10 bases align to TRBD1. This CDR3 region has 16 residues. Germline assignment: CDR1 MNHEY and CDR2 SVGAGI. V gave up 1 base and J gave up 2 bases; unmatched junction bases: 5. In DNA form, the CDR3 reads TGTGCCAGCAGTTACTTTTTTGGGACAGGGGCCTACGAGCAGTACTTC. Translation: CASSYFFGTGAYEQYF.

This rearrangement joins TRBV4-1 to TRBJ1-1; D is undetermined. CDR3 size: 15 residues. The V and J ends lost 3 bases and 1 base respectively, with 12 bases between them. The germline CDR1 and CDR2 sequences are MGHRA and YSYEKL. The CDR3 protein is CASSHPPDGNTEAFF. CDR3 bases: TGCGCCAGCAGCCACCCCCCGGACGGGAACACTGAAGCTTTCTTT.

A single count supports this clone. This chain links TRBV13 with TRBJ1-1; 7 bases match TRBD1. CDR1 and CDR2 from the germline V gene are PRHDT and FYEKMQ (reference sequence). The CDR3 is made up of 16 amino acids. Trimming cost V 0 bases and J 10 bases; bases outside gene matches: 14. CDR3 amino acids: CASSLGLEGARSVAFF. Written as DNA, the CDR3 is TGTGCCAGCAGCTTAGGCCTGGAGGGGGCACGGAGTGTAGCTTTCTTT.

This clone came up a few times. The chain combines TRBV7-9 with TRBJ2-7; D is ambiguous. CDR3 length equals 12 residues. Germline CDR1 and CDR2: SEHNR and FQNEAQ (reference sequence). The germline V and J ends were trimmed by 6 bases and 3 bases, with 9 bases remaining between them. Here the CDR3 DNA reads TGTGCCAGCAGTTCTAGGGACTACGAGCAGTACTTC. It is translated as CASSSRDYEQYF. Together with reference TRBV7-9 and TRBJ2-7, the CDR3 gives the full variable domain: DTGVSQNPRHKITKRGQNVTFRCDPISEHNRLYWYRQTLGQGPEFLTYFQNEAQLEKSRLLSDRFSAERPKGSFSTLEIQRTEQGDSAMYLCASSSRDYEQYFGPGTRLTVT.

Regarding this clone: Other DNA sequences in the same sample also yield this CDR3. The V call is TRBV13, the J call TRBJ2-7; D is unclear. V was shortened by 5 bases and J by 0 bases, with 8 bases between the two germline ends. The CDR3 is made up of 13 amino acids. Germline loops: CDR1 PRHDT, CDR2 FYEKMQ (reference sequence). CDR3 sequence (DNA): TGTGCCAGCAGCCTGGCCAGCTCCTACGAGCAGTACTTC. It yields the protein CASSLASSYEQYF.

The chain uses TRBV28 and TRBJ1-1; unclear D gene. The CDR3 has 14 residues. The V gene's germline CDR1 is MDHEN and CDR2 SYDVKM. V was trimmed by 1 base and J by 0 bases, leaving 6 bases between them. CDR3: CASSLFGLNTEAFF. The CDR3 DNA is TGTGCCAGCAGTTTATTCGGCTTGAACACTGAAGCTTTCTTT.

The chain is built from TRBV6-5 and TRBJ2-1; 8 nucleotides align to TRBD2. Per the germline V gene, CDR1 is MNHEY and CDR2 is SVGAGI. With 4 bases clipped from V and 4 bases from J, the junction kept 9 bases outside the gene matches. The CDR3 loop spans 16 amino acids. CDR3 region: CASSSQGLAGYNEQFF. The CDR3 nucleotides read TGTGCCAGCAGTTCCCAGGGCCTAGCGGGTTACAATGAGCAGTTCTTC.

The V call is TRBV6-1, the J call TRBJ2-7; D is possibly TRBD2 (6 bases). Trimming cost V 6 bases and J 0 bases, with 15 bases left between them. Germline values: CDR1 MNHNS, CDR2 SASEGT. The CDR3 has 15 amino acids. DNA of the CDR3: TGTGCCAGCAGGGCCGTATCCGGGAGCTCCTACGAGCAGTACTTC. Its protein is CASRAVSGSSYEQYF.

V and J are TRBV30 and TRBJ2-3, with 13 bases fitting TRBD2. Germline V lookup: CDR1 GTSNPN, CDR2 SVGIG (reference sequence). V gave up 6 bases and J gave up 2 bases; unmatched junction bases: 5. The CDR3 is made up of 15 amino acids. The CDR3 DNA follows: TGTGCCTGCCAACTAGCGGGGGGGACCACAGATACGCAGTATTTT. Translated: CACQLAGGTTDTQYF. The full variable domain, with the rest looked up from reference TRBV30 and TRBJ2-3, is SQTIHQWPATLVQPVGSPLSLECTVEGTSNPNLYWYRQAAGRGLQLLFYSVGIGQISSEVPQNLSASRPQDRQFILSSKKLLLSDSGFYLCACQLAGGTTDTQYFGPGTRLTVL.

The sample holds one count of this clone. This same CDR3 is encoded by further DNA sequences in the sample. The gene calls are TRBV5-6 and TRBJ1-1; tentatively, D is TRBD1 (5 bases). This CDR3 is 13 amino acids long. Germline loops: CDR1 SGHDT, CDR2 YYEEEE. The germline V and J ends were trimmed by 1 base and 5 bases, with 9 bases remaining between them. The CDR3 loop reads CASSLSGATEAFF. The CDR3 bases are TGTGCCAGCAGCTTGTCCGGGGCGACTGAAGCTTTCTTT.

The J gene is TRBJ2-5, the V gene TRBV7-2, with 7 bases lining up with TRBD1. The germline gives CDR1 SGHTA, CDR2 FQGNSA. This CDR3 has 16 residues. Trimming cost V 3 bases and J 4 bases; bases outside gene matches: 11. The CDR3 DNA reads TGTGCCAGCAGCTTTATGCCTGGCAGGGGGACAGAGACCCAGTACTTC. Translating it yields CASSFMPGRGTETQYF. Full variable domain (rest looked up from reference TRBV7-2 and TRBJ2-5): GAGVSQSPSNKVTEKGKDVELRCDPISGHTALYWYRQSLGQGLEFLIYFQGNSAPDKSGLPSDRFSAERTGGSVSTLTIQRTQQEDSAVYLCASSFMPGRGTETQYFGPGTRLLVL.

The CDR3 loop reads CASSLVTFHSDTQYF. The CDR3 DNA reads as TGTGCCAGCAGCTTAGTGACTTTCCATTCAGATACGCAGTATTTT. The rearrangement links TRBV11-3 to TRBJ2-3; D is uncertain. Germline lookup yields CDR1 SGHNT and CDR2 YENEEA. This CDR3 has 15 amino acids. Trimming left V 1 base short and J 4 bases short, with 12 bases between. The complete variable domain, with remaining parts taken from reference TRBV11-3 and TRBJ2-3, reads EAGVVQSPRYKIIEKKQPVAFWCNPISGHNTLYWYLQNLGQGPELLIRYENEEAVDDSQLPKDRFSAERLKGVDSTLKIQPAELGDSAVYLCASSLVTFHSDTQYFGPGTRLTVL.